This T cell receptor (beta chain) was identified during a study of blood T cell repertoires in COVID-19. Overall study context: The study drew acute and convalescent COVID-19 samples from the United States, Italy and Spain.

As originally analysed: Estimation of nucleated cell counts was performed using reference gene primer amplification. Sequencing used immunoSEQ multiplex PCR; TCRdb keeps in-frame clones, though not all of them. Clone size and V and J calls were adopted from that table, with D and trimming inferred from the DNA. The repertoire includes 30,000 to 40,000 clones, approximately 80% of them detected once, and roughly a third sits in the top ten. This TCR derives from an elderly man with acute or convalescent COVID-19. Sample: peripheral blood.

Here the CDR3 reads CASSLSGGTDTQYF. In DNA, the CDR3 is TGTGCCAGCAGCTTAAGCGGGGGCACAGATACGCAGTATTTT. The V gene is TRBV7-3, the J gene TRBJ2-3; tentative D call: TRBD2 (6 bases). CDR1 SGHTA and CDR2 FQGTGA come from the germline V gene. The CDR3 contains 14 residues. V was clipped by 1 base and J by 1 base, with 6 bases between them.